This T cell receptor (beta chain) was documented in a study of blood T cell repertoires in COVID-19. Study in general: Sites in the United States, Italy and Spain provided acute and convalescent COVID-19 samples.

Symptom resolution, clearance, or two negative PCRs marked donors in Cohort 3 as recovered. This CDR3 spans 12 amino acids. The junction had 6 bases not matched to a gene; V was cut back by 7 bases and J by 5 bases. Per the germline V gene, CDR1 is GTSNPN and CDR2 is SVGIG (reference sequence). The assay was immunoSEQ multiplex PCR, and TCRdb's table has in-frame clones only and misses some. Here the sample spans a few hundred thousand clones, 80% to 90% being singletons. The sample was PBMCs or T cells enriched from blood (not recorded which). The gene calls are TRBV30 and TRBJ2-5; TRBD1 agrees at 8 bases. The clonotype was recovered from a man younger than 45 who had recovered from COVID-19. In DNA, the CDR3 is TGTGCCTCCCAGGGGGCCTGGGAGACCCAGTACTTC. This gives the protein CASQGAWETQYF.